This T cell receptor beta chain stems from a study of blood T cells in healthy people across ages. This clonotype was found many times. Using a J-beta primer mix together with a sample-barcoded 5' primer, a second PCR was run for roughly 7 to 11 cycles. Each CDR3 protein gets one entry after TCRdb re-called the 5' RACE reads with MiXCR. The sample lists some 710,000 distinct CDR3 sequences, approximately 21% occurring once. The receptor comes from a man between 65 and 80 years old in good health. Material for sequencing was blood.

The CDR3, as DNA: TGTGCCATCAGTGAACCGGGGGACAGTGGCTCCTACGAGCAGTACGTC. Its translation: CAISEPGDSGSYEQYV. The chain uses TRBV10-3 and TRBJ2-7, with a weak D call TRBD1 (7 bases). Germline assignment: CDR1 ENHRY and CDR2 SYGVKD. Trimming removed 3 bases at V and 0 bases at J, with 15 bases between. The CDR3 is 16 amino acids.